One sample yielded the 30 T cell receptor beta chains listed below, sequenced in a study of tumor-infiltrating lymphocytes in primary liver carcinoma. The study extracted blood RNA from unsorted whole blood and also extracted germline DNA. A primer matching the constant region was used to make TCR beta cDNA from 500 to 650 ng of total RNA. A slightly modified ARM-PCR protocol with three nested multiplex PCR rounds produced these TCR beta libraries. Investigators reported that the first two PCR rounds, at 10 cycles each, used TRBV1-TRBV30 forward primers with a C-beta reverse primer. TCRdb reprocessed the multiplex PCR reads via MiXCR and lists one record per CDR3 protein. The profile shows some 200,000 distinct CDR3 sequences, almost 65% of them singletons. Sample: peripheral blood. These receptors all stem from a woman aged 60 to 75 with primary liver carcinoma and hepatitis B virus infection.

The chain employs TRBV7-6 and TRBJ2-1, with TRBD2 identical over 8 bases. The CDR3 is made up of 15 amino acids. Germline loops: CDR1 SGHVS, CDR2 FNYEAQ. Germline trimming cut 3 bases from V and 7 bases from J; bases unmatched to any gene: 8. The DNA for the CDR3 is TGTGCCAGCAGCTTCGGCGGGACTAGTCTGAATGAGCAGTTCTTC. This translates into CASSFGGTSLNEQFF. The variable domain in full, with the rest retrieved from reference TRBV7-6 and TRBJ2-1, is GAGVSQSPRYKVTKRGQDVALRCDPISGHVSLYWYRQALGQGPEFLTYFNYEAQQDKSGLPNDRFSAERPEGSISTLTIQRTEQRDSAMYRCASSFGGTSLNEQFFGPGTRLTVL.

This clonotype was counted only a few times. CDR3 in amino acids: CASSPWDNNSNQPQHF. DNA for the CDR3: TGTGCCAGCAGTCCCTGGGACAATAATAGCAATCAGCCCCAGCATTTT. This chain connects TRBV28 to TRBJ1-5; tentatively, D is TRBD1 (6 bases). The V end lost 5 bases, the J end lost 0 bases, and 14 bases lay between the germline ends. The CDR3 spans 16 residues. CDR1 and CDR2 from the germline V gene are MDHEN and SYDVKM.

As regards this clonotype: A read error may be the cause here, since a much bigger clone is one base away. This chain uses TRBV4-1 with TRBJ1-5; the D is unclear. Germline V gene sequence: CDR1 MGHRA, CDR2 YSYEKL. Trimming cost V 3 bases and J 2 bases, with 14 bases left between them. The CDR3 has 16 residues. The CDR3 DNA sequence: TGCGCCAGCAGCCAGTTCATGACCGTTGGCAATCAGCCCCAGCATTTT. It encodes CASSQFMTVGNQPQHF.

This clonotype has only a few counts. CDR3 protein: CASSRAGARTYEQYF. Here the CDR3 DNA reads TGTGCCAGCAGCCGAGCGGGAGCCAGGACCTACGAGCAGTACTTC. The chain combines TRBV6-5 with TRBJ2-7, with 8 bases identical to TRBD2. This CDR3 is built from 15 residues. The ends lost 6 bases at V and 2 bases at J; junction bases unmatched: 9. Germline V gene sequence: CDR1 MNHEY, CDR2 SVGAGI.

This clonotype was counted a single time. Because it lacks the conserved phenylalanine or tryptophan at the end, this CDR3 is likely a read error. The rearrangement joins TRBV30 to TRBJ2-5, with TRBD1 identical over 7 bases. The J call may be wrong; the DNA end is better matched by TRBJ2-1. CDR1 GTSNPN and CDR2 SVGIG come from the germline V gene (reference sequence). CDR3 length: 14 residues. CDR3 in amino acids: CACSRGGFYIEQFL. DNA for the CDR3: TGTGCCTGTAGTCGAGGGGGCTTTTACATTGAGCAGTTCCTC.

About this clonotype: The junction departs from germline at one end; a sequencing error may be responsible. This chain uses TRBV11-2 with TRBJ2-7; possibly TRBD1 for D (6 bases). The CDR3 is 14 amino acids. Germline CDR1 is SGHAT and CDR2 is FQNNGV. CDR3 in amino acids: CASNFGGGSYEQYF. The CDR3 region has the DNA TGTGCCAGCAACTTTGGTGGGGGCTCCTATGAGCAGTACTTC.

Details on this clonotype: At one end, the junction sequence differs from germline, possibly due to a read error. The chain links TRBV5-5 to TRBJ1-2; 7 nucleotides line up with TRBD1. Germline CDR1 reads SGHKS; CDR2 reads YYEKEE (reference sequence). The CDR3 totals 11 residues. The CDR3, as DNA: TGTACCAGCAGCACGACAGGGAACCCCCTCTTC. Encoded protein: CTSSTTGNPLF.

This clonotype was observed a handful of times. A junction boundary mismatches the germline segment, possibly from a read error. This chain links TRBV4-2 with TRBJ2-7, with 7 bases fitting TRBD1. Germline-derived CDR1 and CDR2 are LGHNA and YNFKEQ. This CDR3 spans 15 amino acids. This CDR3 is CASGQDLAGGGPTDF. In DNA form, the CDR3 reads TGTGCCAGCGGCCAAGATCTGGCAGGGGGTGGGCCTACGGACTTC.

On this clonotype itself: An end of the junction does not agree with germline; a read error may underlie this. The rearrangement joins TRBV28 to TRBJ2-1; no clear D. The CDR3 is made up of 12 amino acids. Germline V gene sequence: CDR1 MDHEN, CDR2 SYDVKM. In DNA form, the CDR3 reads TGTGCCAGCAGTTTGGGGTTAAATGAGCAGGTCTTC. As protein: CASSLGLNEQVF.

V and J are TRBV24-1 and TRBJ1-1; TRBD1 agrees at 7 bases. Germline V gene data show CDR1 as KGHDR and CDR2 as SFDVKD. There are 13 residues in the CDR3. After removal of 8 bases from V and 4 bases from J, the junction contained 6 bases not matched to a gene. This CDR3 is CATMEGAGTEAFF. Here the CDR3 DNA reads TGTGCCACCATGGAGGGGGCGGGCACTGAAGCTTTCTTT.

V usage is TRBV11-2 and J usage is TRBJ2-2; 13 nucleotides line up with TRBD2. Germline V lookup: CDR1 SGHAT, CDR2 FQNNGV. CDR3 length: 17 amino acids. The V gene end was trimmed by 4 bases and the J gene end by 16 bases; junction bases not matched to a gene: 18. CDR3: CASSSGLAGVYTGEPFF. DNA for the CDR3: TGTGCCAGCAGCTCCGGACTAGCGGGAGTCTACACCGGGGAACCGTTTTTT.

For this clonotype: One junction end disagrees with the germline gene, perhaps due to a read error. CDR3 in amino acids: CASTTAAGGPGEQLF. The CDR3 region has the DNA TGTGCCAGCACCACCGCAGCGGGAGGACCCGGTGAGCAGCTCTTC. The J gene is TRBJ2-1, the V gene TRBV6-5; 9 bases agree with TRBD2. Germline assignment: CDR1 MNHEY and CDR2 SVGAGI. The CDR3 length is 15 residues.

A few counts support this clonotype. A single base separates this from a much larger clone, so it may be a read error. Given the absence of the conserved phenylalanine or tryptophan at the CDR3 end, a read error is likely. The CDR3 is CASSLGASGKDEQYL. CDR3 DNA: TGCGCCAGCAGCTTGGGCGCTAGCGGGAAGGACGAGCAGTACCTC. The chain couples TRBV5-1 to TRBJ2-7, with TRBD2 matching over 9 bases. In germline, CDR1 is SGHRS, CDR2 YFSETQ. The CDR3 length is 15 residues. Trimming at V came to 0 bases and at J to 5 bases, leaving 6 bases not matched to a gene.

This clonotype occurred many times. This chain uses TRBV5-1 with TRBJ2-3; 10 nucleotides line up with TRBD1. Trimming removed 3 bases from V and 3 bases from J; junction bases left unmatched: 4. This CDR3 is built from 15 residues. Germline V CDR1 and CDR2: SGHRS, YFSETQ. This CDR3 reads CASSWGQGRTDTQYF. DNA of the CDR3: TGCGCCAGCAGCTGGGGACAGGGGAGGACAGATACGCAGTATTTT.

A note on this clonotype: Its ends do not fully match the called genes, so a read error is possible. This chain connects TRBV6-6 to TRBJ2-2; D is unresolved. Germline V gene sequence: CDR1 MNHNY, CDR2 SVGAGI (reference sequence). This CDR3 has 13 residues. The CDR3 nucleotides read TGTGTCAGCGAGGCGAGTAACACCGGGGAGCTGTTTTTT. Protein sequence: CVSEASNTGELFF.

This clonotype was picked up one time. A single base separates this from a much larger clone, so it may be a read error. This sequence joins TRBV10-3 and TRBJ1-2; TRBD1 matches 8 bases. This CDR3 contains 17 residues. Germline V lookup: CDR1 ENHRY, CDR2 SYGVKD. The V and J ends lost 6 bases and 4 bases, in that order; junction bases with no gene match: 16. CDR3 bases: TGTGCCATCAGCCCCGGACAGGGACGTGACGAAGGCTATGGCTACACCTTC. It is translated as CAISPGQGRDEGYGYTF.

This clonotype was observed once. The missing conserved phenylalanine or tryptophan at the end of this CDR3 makes a read error likely. This rearrangement joins TRBV30 to TRBJ2-7; TRBD1 aligns across 7 bases. This CDR3 contains 12 residues. The germline CDR1 and CDR2 sequences are GTSNPN and SVGIG (reference sequence). With V trimmed by 1 base and J by 4 bases, 1 base remained unmatched. The CDR3 reads CAWSGTGYEQYI. The CDR3 DNA follows: TGTGCCTGGAGTGGGACAGGTTACGAGCAGTACATC.

V usage is TRBV20-1 and J usage is TRBJ2-7; no clear D. Germline CDR1 is DFQATT and CDR2 is SNEGSKA (reference sequence). There are 12 residues in the CDR3. The V and J ends lost 2 bases and 0 bases respectively, with 5 bases between them. In nucleotides, the CDR3 is TGCAGTGCTAGACTAGACTCCTACGAGCAGTACTTC. Its protein product is CSARLDSYEQYF.

Details on this clonotype: This likely comes from a read error, as the CDR3 has no conserved phenylalanine or tryptophan at its end. No DNA is shown, since the ends of the CDR3 on it are uncertain; the CDR3 is the one TCRdb lists. This sequence joins TRBV12-3 or TRBV12-4 and TRBJ1-1. With termini counted, the CDR3 has 13 amino acids. The CDR3 region is CASTLLGGTEVFL.

This clonotype appeared many times. The CDR3 region has the DNA TGTGCCAGCTACCCCGGGACTAGTGGGTACACAGATACGCAGTATTTT. Translation: CASYPGTSGYTDTQYF. This sequence joins TRBV4-2 and TRBJ2-3, with 8 bases that match TRBD2. Germline V CDR1 and CDR2: LGHNA, YNFKEQ. V trimming: 8 bases; J trimming: 2 bases; junction bases outside the gene matches: 12. The CDR3 runs to 16 residues.

This chain uses TRBV19 with TRBJ1-2; maybe TRBD1 (6 bases). V lost 6 bases and J lost 2, with 10 bases in between. Per the germline V gene, CDR1 is LNHDA and CDR2 is SQIVND (reference sequence). The CDR3 sequence is 13 residues long. For the CDR3, the DNA is TGTGCCAGTAGGACAGGCGAAAACTATGGCTACACCTTC. Residues: CASRTGENYGYTF.

Remarks on this clonotype: At one end, the junction sequence differs from germline, possibly due to a read error. The chain couples TRBV4-1 to TRBJ2-5, with 11 bases fitting TRBD2. Germline CDR1 reads MGHRA; CDR2 reads YSYEKL. The CDR3 extends over 20 amino acids. CDR3 DNA: TGCACCAGCAGCCGCTCCCCATGGATGGGACTAGCGGAGACTCAAGAGACCCAGTACTTC. Its translation: CTSSRSPWMGLAETQETQYF.

This clonotype was seen repeatedly, ten times or more. This sequence joins TRBV29-1 and TRBJ1-2; tentatively, D is TRBD1 (6 bases). The CDR3 runs 11 residues. Germline CDR1 is SQVTM and CDR2 is ANQGSEA. V lost 5 bases and J lost 8, with 12 bases in between. The CDR3 is CSVTKGDGYTF. CDR3 DNA sequence: TGCAGCGTTACGAAGGGGGACGGCTACACCTTC.

For this clonotype: At one of its ends the junction is not consistent with the germline gene, which may arise from a read error. The rearrangement uses TRBV6-1 and TRBJ2-7; the match to TRBD1 covers 9 bases. Per germline, CDR1 MNHNS and CDR2 SASEGT. The CDR3 sequence is 16 residues long. CDR3 region: CANSEDGDRVSREQYF. The CDR3 DNA follows: TGTGCCAACAGTGAAGATGGGGACAGGGTTTCGCGCGAGCAGTACTTC.

The sample holds many counts of this clonotype. The chain carries TRBV6-1 and TRBJ2-2; 11 positions match TRBD1. The V gene end was trimmed by 7 bases and the J gene end by 7 bases; junction bases not matched to a gene: 8. From germline, CDR1 is MNHNS and CDR2 SASEGT. The CDR3 totals 15 residues. The CDR3, as DNA: TGTGCCAGCACCTCGGGACAGGGGGGACACGGGGAGCTGTTTTTT. Residues: CASTSGQGGHGELFF.

This clonotype came up many times. The rearrangement joins TRBV6-5 to TRBJ2-1; 14 bases agree with TRBD2. Germline V CDR1 and CDR2: MNHEY, SVGAGI. The length of the CDR3 is 14 residues. J lost 7 bases, V lost 6 bases, and 2 bases had no gene match. The CDR3 loop reads CASRGLAGENEQFF. CDR3 DNA: TGTGCCAGCAGGGGACTAGCGGGAGAAAATGAGCAGTTCTTC.

Points on this clonotype: A read error may account for a junction end that differs from germline. The J gene is TRBJ2-1, the V gene TRBV5-8, with TRBD2 matching 12 bases. Germline V gene sequence: CDR1 SGHTS, CDR2 YDEGEE. The CDR3 loop spans 17 amino acids. The CDR3 is CASSLTSGRHPYNEQFF. CDR3 nucleotide sequence: TGTGCCAGCAGCCTCACTAGCGGGAGGCACCCCTATAATGAGCAGTTCTTC.

This clonotype has just one count. A single base separates this from a much larger clone, so it may be a read error. The rearrangement uses TRBV6-5 and TRBJ2-1, with 9 bases fitting TRBD2. This CDR3 has 15 residues. The germline gives CDR1 MNHEY, CDR2 SVGAGI. This CDR3 is CASSLAGEPYNEQSF. DNA of the CDR3: TGTGCCAGCAGTTTAGCGGGGGAGCCCTACAATGAGCAGTCCTTC.

The rearrangement uses TRBV7-3 and TRBJ2-7; no clear D gene. The CDR3 is 15 amino acids. The V and J ends lost 1 base and 2 bases respectively, with 12 bases between them. CDR1 and CDR2 from the germline V gene are SGHTA and FQGTGA. CDR3 sequence reads: CASSLSSLGPYEQYF. The DNA for the CDR3 is TGTGCCAGCAGCTTAAGCAGCCTAGGCCCCTACGAGCAGTACTTC.

About this clonotype: One end of the junction does not line up with germline, which may come from a read error. The chain employs TRBV11-2 and TRBJ2-7; D gene uncertain. The CDR3 spans 15 residues. Per the germline V gene, CDR1 is SGHAT and CDR2 is FQNNGV. The CDR3 sequence is CAISLEAGRTYEQYF. The CDR3 DNA follows: TGTGCCATCAGCCTAGAGGCCGGGCGCACCTACGAGCAGTACTTC.